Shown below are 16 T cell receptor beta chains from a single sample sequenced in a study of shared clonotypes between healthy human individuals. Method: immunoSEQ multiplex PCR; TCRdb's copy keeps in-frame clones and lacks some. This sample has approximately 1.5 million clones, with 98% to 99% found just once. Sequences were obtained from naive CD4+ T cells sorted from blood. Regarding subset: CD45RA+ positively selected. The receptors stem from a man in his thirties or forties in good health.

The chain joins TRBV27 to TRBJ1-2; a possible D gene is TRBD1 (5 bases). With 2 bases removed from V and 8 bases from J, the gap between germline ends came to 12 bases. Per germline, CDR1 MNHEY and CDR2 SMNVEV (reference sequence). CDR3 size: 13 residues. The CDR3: CASSLVQGWGYTF. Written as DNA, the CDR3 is TGTGCCAGCAGTTTAGTCCAGGGATGGGGCTACACCTTC.

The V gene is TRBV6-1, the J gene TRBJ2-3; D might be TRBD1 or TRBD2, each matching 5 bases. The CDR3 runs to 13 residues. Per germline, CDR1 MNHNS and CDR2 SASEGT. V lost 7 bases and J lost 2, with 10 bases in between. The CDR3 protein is CASMGVNTDTQYF. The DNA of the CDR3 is TGTGCCAGCATGGGGGTTAACACAGATACGCAGTATTTT.

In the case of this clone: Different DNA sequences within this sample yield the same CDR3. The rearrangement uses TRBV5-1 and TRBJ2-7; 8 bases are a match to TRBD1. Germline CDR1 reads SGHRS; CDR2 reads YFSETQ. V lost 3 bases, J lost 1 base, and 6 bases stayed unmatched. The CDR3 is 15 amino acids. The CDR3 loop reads CASSSGQGISYEQYF. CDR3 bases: TGCGCCAGCAGCTCCGGACAGGGAATTTCCTACGAGCAGTACTTC. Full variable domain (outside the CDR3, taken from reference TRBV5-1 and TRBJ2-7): KAGVTQTPRYLIKTRGQQVTLSCSPISGHRSVSWYQQTPGQGLQFLFEYFSETQRNKGNFPGRFSGRQFSNSRSEMNVSTLELGDSALYLCASSSGQGISYEQYFGPGTRLTVT.

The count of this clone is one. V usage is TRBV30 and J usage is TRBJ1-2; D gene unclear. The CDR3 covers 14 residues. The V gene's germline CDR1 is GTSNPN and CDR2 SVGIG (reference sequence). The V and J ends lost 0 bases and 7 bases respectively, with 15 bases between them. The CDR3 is CAWSVAISRSGYTF. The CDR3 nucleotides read TGTGCCTGGAGTGTAGCAATTTCTAGAAGTGGCTACACCTTC.

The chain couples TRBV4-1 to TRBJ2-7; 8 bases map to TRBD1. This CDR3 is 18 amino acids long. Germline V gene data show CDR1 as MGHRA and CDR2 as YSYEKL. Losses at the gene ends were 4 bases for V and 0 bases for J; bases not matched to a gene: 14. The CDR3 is CASSPIRDRTDSSYEQYF. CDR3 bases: TGCGCCAGCAGCCCGATCCGGGACAGGACCGACAGCTCCTACGAGCAGTACTTC.

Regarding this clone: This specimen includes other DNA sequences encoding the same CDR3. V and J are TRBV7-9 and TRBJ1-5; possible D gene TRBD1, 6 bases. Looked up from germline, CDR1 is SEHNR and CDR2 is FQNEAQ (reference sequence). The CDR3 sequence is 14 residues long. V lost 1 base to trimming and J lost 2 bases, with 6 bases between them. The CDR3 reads CASSLEGGNQPQHF. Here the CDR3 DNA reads TGTGCCAGCAGCTTAGAGGGGGGCAATCAGCCCCAGCATTTT.

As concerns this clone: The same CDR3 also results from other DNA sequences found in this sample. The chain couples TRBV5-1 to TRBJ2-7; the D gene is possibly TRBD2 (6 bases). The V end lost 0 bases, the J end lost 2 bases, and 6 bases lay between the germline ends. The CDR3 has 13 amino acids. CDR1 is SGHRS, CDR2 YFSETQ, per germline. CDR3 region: CASSLGTTYEQYF. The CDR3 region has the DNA TGCGCCAGCAGCTTGGGGACTACCTACGAGCAGTACTTC.

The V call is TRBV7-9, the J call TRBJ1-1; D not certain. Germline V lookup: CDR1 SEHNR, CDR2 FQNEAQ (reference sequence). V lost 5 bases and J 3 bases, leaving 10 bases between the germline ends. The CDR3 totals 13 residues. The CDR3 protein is CASSPRPYTEAFF. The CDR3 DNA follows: TGTGCCAGCAGCCCCCGACCTTACACTGAAGCTTTCTTT.

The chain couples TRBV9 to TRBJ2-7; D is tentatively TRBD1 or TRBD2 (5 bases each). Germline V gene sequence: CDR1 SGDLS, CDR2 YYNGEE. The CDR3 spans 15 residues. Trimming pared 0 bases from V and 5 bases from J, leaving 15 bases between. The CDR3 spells CASSVAGTPLDEQYF. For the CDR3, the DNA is TGTGCCAGCAGCGTAGCCGGGACCCCACTCGACGAGCAGTACTTC.

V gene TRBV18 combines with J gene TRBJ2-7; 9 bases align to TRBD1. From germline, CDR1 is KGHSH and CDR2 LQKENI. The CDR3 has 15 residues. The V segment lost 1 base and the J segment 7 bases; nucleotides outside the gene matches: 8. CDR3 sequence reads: CASSPQGQGIGEQYF. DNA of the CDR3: TGTGCCAGCTCACCACAGGGACAGGGTATAGGGGAGCAGTACTTC. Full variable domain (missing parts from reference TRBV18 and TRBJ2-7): NAGVMQNPRHLVRRRGQEARLRCSPMKGHSHVYWYRQLPEEGLKFMVYLQKENIIDESGMPKERFSAEFPKEGPSILRIQQVVRGDSAAYFCASSPQGQGIGEQYFGPGTRLTVT.

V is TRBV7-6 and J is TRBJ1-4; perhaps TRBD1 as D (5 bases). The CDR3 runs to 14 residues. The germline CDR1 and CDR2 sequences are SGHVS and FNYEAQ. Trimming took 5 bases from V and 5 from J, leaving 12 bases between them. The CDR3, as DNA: TGTGCCAGCAGCCCCTGGGCAGGGAATGAAAAACTGTTTTTT. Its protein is CASSPWAGNEKLFF.

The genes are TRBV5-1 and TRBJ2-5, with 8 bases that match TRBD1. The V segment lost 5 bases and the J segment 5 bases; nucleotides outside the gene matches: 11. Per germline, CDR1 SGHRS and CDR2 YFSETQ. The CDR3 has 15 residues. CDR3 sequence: CASSRQGAAGETQYF. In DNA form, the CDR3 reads TGCGCCAGCAGTCGTCAGGGGGCCGCTGGCGAGACCCAGTACTTC.

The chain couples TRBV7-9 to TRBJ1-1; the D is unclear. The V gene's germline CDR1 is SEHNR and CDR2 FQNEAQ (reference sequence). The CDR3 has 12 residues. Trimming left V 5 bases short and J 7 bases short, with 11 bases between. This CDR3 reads CASSPLVSEAFF. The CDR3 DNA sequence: TGTGCCAGCAGCCCCCTAGTGAGTGAAGCTTTCTTT.

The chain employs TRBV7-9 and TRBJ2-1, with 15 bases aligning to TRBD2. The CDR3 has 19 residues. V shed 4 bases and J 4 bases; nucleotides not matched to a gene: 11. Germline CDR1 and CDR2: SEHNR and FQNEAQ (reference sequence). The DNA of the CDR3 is TGTGCCAGCAGCTGGACTAGCGGGAGGGCCTTCTCTTCTTACAATGAGCAGTTCTTC. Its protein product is CASSWTSGRAFSSYNEQFF. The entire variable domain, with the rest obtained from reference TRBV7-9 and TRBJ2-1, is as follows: DTGVSQNPRHKITKRGQNVTFRCDPISEHNRLYWYRQTLGQGPEFLTYFQNEAQLEKSRLLSDRFSAERPKGSFSTLEIQRTEQGDSAMYLCASSWTSGRAFSSYNEQFFGPGTRLTVL.

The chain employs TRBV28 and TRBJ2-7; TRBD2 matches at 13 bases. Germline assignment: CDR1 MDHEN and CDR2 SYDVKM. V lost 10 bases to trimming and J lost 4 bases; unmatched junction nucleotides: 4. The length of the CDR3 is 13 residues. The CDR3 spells CAIQTSGRYEQYF. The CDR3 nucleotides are TGTGCCATACAGACTAGCGGGAGGTACGAGCAGTACTTC. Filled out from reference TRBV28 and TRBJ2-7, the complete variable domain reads DVKVTQSSRYLVKRTGEKVFLECVQDMDHENMFWYRQDPGLGLRLIYFSYDVKMKEKGDIPEGYSVSREKKERFSLILESASTNQTSMYLCAIQTSGRYEQYFGPGTRLTVT.

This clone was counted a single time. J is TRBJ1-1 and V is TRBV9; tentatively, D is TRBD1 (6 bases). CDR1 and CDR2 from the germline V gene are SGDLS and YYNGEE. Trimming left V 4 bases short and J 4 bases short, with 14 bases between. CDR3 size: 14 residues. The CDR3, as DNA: TGTGCCAGCAGCTACAGGGCGTTCAGCACTGAAGCTTTCTTT. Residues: CASSYRAFSTEAFF.